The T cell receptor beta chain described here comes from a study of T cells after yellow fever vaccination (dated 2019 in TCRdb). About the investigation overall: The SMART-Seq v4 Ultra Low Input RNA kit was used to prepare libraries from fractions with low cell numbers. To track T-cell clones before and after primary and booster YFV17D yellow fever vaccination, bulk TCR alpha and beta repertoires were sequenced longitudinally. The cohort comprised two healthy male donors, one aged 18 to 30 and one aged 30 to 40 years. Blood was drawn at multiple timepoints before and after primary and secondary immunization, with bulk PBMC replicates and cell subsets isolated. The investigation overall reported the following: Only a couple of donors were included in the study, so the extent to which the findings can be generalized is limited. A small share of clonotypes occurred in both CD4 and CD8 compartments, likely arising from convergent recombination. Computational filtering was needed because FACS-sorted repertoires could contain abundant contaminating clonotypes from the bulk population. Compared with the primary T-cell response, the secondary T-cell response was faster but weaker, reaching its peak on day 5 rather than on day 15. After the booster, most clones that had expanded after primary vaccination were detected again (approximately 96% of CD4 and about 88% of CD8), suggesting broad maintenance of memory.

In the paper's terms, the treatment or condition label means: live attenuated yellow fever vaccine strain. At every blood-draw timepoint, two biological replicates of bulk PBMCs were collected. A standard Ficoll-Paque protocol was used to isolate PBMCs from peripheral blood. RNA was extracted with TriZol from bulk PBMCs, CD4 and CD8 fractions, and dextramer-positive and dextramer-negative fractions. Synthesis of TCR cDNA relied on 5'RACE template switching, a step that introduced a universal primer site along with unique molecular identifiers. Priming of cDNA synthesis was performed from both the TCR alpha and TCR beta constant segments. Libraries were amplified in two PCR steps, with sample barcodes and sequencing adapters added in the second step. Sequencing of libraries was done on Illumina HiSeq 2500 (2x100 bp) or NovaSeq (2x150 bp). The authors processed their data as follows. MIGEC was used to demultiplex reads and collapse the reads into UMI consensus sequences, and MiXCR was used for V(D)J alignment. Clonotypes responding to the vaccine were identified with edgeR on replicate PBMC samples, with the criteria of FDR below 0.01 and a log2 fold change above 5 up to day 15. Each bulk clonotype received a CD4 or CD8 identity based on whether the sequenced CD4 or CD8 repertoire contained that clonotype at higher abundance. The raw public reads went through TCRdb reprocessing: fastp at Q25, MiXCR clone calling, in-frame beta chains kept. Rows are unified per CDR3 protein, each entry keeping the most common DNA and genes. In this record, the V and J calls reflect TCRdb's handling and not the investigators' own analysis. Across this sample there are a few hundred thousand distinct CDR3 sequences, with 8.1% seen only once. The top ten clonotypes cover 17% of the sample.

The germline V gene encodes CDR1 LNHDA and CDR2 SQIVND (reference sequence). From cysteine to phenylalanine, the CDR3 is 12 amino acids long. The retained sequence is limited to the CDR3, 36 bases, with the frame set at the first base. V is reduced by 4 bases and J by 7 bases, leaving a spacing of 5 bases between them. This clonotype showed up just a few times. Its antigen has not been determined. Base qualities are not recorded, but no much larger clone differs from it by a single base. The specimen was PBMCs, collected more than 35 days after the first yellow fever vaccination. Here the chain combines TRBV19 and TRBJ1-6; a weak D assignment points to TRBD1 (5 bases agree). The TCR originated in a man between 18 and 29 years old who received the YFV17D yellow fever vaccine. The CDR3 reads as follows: CASSRGNSPLHF. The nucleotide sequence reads TGTGCCAGTAGTAGGGGGAATTCACCCCTCCACTTT.